This T cell receptor beta chain came from a study of blood T cell repertoires in COVID-19. CDR1 is SEHNR, CDR2 FQNEAQ, per germline (reference sequence). The CDR3 loop spans 15 amino acids. Unmatched junction bases numbered 7, after V lost 5 bases and J lost 1 base. Original processing notes: Amplifying reference gene primers gave estimates of nucleated cell counts. Clones were sequenced by immunoSEQ multiplex PCR, and TCRdb holds only the in-frame ones, with some missing. D and trimming were read from the DNA, whereas the V and J calls and clone size are those reported in that table. The sample comprises about 270,000 clones, around 93% of which are singletons, and roughly 2.8% rests with the top ten.

This clonotype originated in a man in his forties or fifties who had been exposed to COVID-19. The sequenced material came from PBMCs or T cells enriched from blood (not recorded which). V gene TRBV7-9 combines with J gene TRBJ1-2; 7 positions agree with TRBD1. In DNA form, the CDR3 reads TGTGCCAGCAGCCGAGCGACAGGGTTTAACTATGGCTACACCTTC. As protein: CASSRATGFNYGYTF.